This entry is about one T cell receptor beta chain. This clonotype was observed a few times. What this receptor recognizes is not known. No clone much larger than this one lies a single base away; base qualities are absent. This specimen belongs to a study of vaccination and CD4 T cells after COVID-19 (dated 2022 in TCRdb). Study-level background: Every convalescent patient had a positive nasal swab PCR test for SARS-CoV-2, with mild disease in several patients and severe disease in one. In control cultures, a CEFX viral epitope pool was used as positive control, an HIV-1 Nef peptide pool was used as negative control, or no peptide was added. Post-COVID blood samples from convalescent patients were collected a median of around 100 days after diagnosis, with a range of about 35 to 180 days. Post-vaccine blood samples were collected a median of about 72 days after the second vaccine dose, ranging from roughly 13 to 241 days. Each participant got two doses of either the Pfizer-BioNTech BNT162b2 vaccine (n=8) or the Moderna mRNA-1273 vaccine (n=2). In under twelve COVID-19 convalescent patients and several infection-naive healthy vaccine recipients, researchers compared the spike-specific CD4+ TCR repertoire from before mRNA vaccination with the repertoire from after. In the convalescent cohort there were six males and four females, among whom were two Hispanic individuals, seven Caucasians, two Asians and one multiracial person. Culture stimuli were overlapping spike peptide pools from SARS-CoV-2 and from the common cold coronaviruses HCoV-NL63, HCoV-OC43 and HCoV-229E.

Based on the germline V gene, the CDR1 and CDR2 sequences are SGHVS and FQNEAQ. V is shortened by 5 bases, J by 4 bases, and the region joining them spans 18 bases. The CDR3 has 15 amino acids, counting the end cysteine and phenylalanine. Solely the CDR3 DNA is kept, with 45 bases framed from the first base. The treatment or condition tag for this specimen amounts to: approximately 11-day PBMC culture with coronavirus spike peptide pools or control peptides (ViraFEST assay). The ViraFEST assay, used in the study, expanded antigen-specific T cells with peptide pools and then identified the expanded clonotypes through TCR sequencing. The positive SARS-CoV-2 PCR tests of the convalescent patients were dated from March to December 2020, before the Alpha, Beta and Delta variants emerged in the United States. Each well held 2.2 million or so PBMCs cultured with about 9.8 ug/ml peptide pools in IMDM containing approximately 4.8% human AB serum and around 10 IU/ml IL-2. On days 3 and 7, half of the culture medium was replaced with fresh IL-2-containing medium. After less than 12 days of culture, CD4+ T cells were isolated by negative selection using the EasySep CD4+ T cell isolation kit. Ficoll-Paque Plus gradient centrifugation was used to isolate PBMCs from whole blood, and the isolated PBMCs were then either used fresh or cryopreserved at -140C. Triplicate wells were generally used for each culture condition.

The library was built by means of PCR. At the Johns Hopkins FTIC core, DNA from the cultured CD4+ T cells underwent TCR sequencing with the Oncomine TCR Beta short-read assay. The QIAamp micro DNA kit was used to extract genomic DNA from the cultured CD4+ T cells. Oncomine TCR Beta libraries from cultured CD4+ T cells were pooled with unique dual indexes and sequenced on an Illumina iSeq 100. As for the authors' bioinformatics: Non-productive sequences were filtered out, and CDR3s that did not start with C, did not end with F or W, or were shorter than 7 amino acids were discarded. The MANAFEST web application identified antigen-specific clonotypes by comparing peptide-stimulated wells against reference wells and other culture wells. An FDR below 0.05, an odds ratio above 5, and a productive frequency above 0.1% in at least two of three replicate wells were required for clones to be considered positive. A clonotype was classed as cross-reactive if the clonotype showed significant expansion both in SARS-CoV-2 spike wells and in at least one common cold coronavirus spike condition. Using R version 3.6.1, CDR3 homology was evaluated through Levenshtein distances (stringdist) along with unrooted phylogenetic trees (ape). TCRdb passed the public sequencing reads through fastp at Q25 and MiXCR, retaining productive beta sequences. Rows with one shared CDR3 protein collapse into an entry with the most common genes and DNA. In this record, the V and J calls reflect TCRdb's handling and not the investigators' own analysis. In this sample the table shows 2,000 to 3,000 distinct CDR3 sequences, more than 25% of which occur a single time. Approximately 55% of the sample is taken by the ten largest.

General conclusions and limits of the study: In convalescent patients, nearly all vaccine-specific clones (304 of 307) were found to be mono-reactive for SARS-CoV-2 spike rather than cross-reactive with common cold coronaviruses. Among convalescent patients, a median about 86% of the SARS-CoV-2-reactive clones seen after vaccination appeared only after vaccination, which suggests priming specific to the vaccine. The median count of SARS-CoV-2-reactive clonotypes went up from some 23 after infection to 38 after vaccination, although the change was not significant. The number of convalescent patients in the study was relatively small, and the study did not examine early timepoints following natural infection.

Sequenced material: CD4+ T cells from blood, cultured in vitro, taken after SARS-CoV-2 vaccination. The receptor's source is a human donor who had recovered from COVID-19. The sequence is built from TRBV7-8 and TRBJ2-7; the D gene is tentatively TRBD1 or TRBD2, each matching 5 bases. CDR3 reads: CASSPNIQGAYEQYF. The DNA is as follows: TGTGCCAGCAGCCCAAATATCCAGGGAGCTTACGAGCAGTACTTC.